This is a list of T cell receptor beta chains from one sample in a study of blood T cell repertoires in COVID-19. Profiled with immunoSEQ multiplex PCR; TCRdb holds only in-frame clones, not every one. Among 150,000 to 200,000 clones listed, around 77% were seen once. Material: peripheral blood. The receptor set was obtained from a man aged 60 to 75 with active or convalescent COVID-19. The CDR3 runs from the conserved cysteine through the conserved F or W.

>TRBV28|TRBJ2-4
CASSFGGGPKNIQYF
>TRBV28|TRBJ2-3
CASSPWDRGVADTQYF
>TRBV5-6|TRBJ1-1
CASSLYTTEAFF
>TRBV4-3|TRBJ1-1
CASSQPPEGEAFF
>TRBV19|TRBJ2-7
CASSIDLLLPFGGGSYEQYF
>TRBV24-1|TRBJ2-3
CATSDPPGQGADTQYF
>TRBV2|TRBJ2-1
CASSESGILYNEQFF
>TRBV28|TRBJ1-1
CASGGGARNTEAFF
>TRBV19|TRBJ2-5
CASSIPGGPTQYF
>TRBV7-9|TRBJ2-1
CASTGLAGRNEQFF
>TRBV19|TRBJ1-1
CASSMDRVETEAFF
>TRBV10-3|TRBJ2-7
CAISGPGTGNYEQYF
>TRBV3-1/TRBV3-2|TRBJ1-1
CASSRGEANTEAFF
>TRBV27|TRBJ1-1
CASSITAGTEAFF
>TRBV12-3/TRBV12-4|TRBJ2-2
CASSRDRDRELFF
>TRBV19|TRBJ1-5
CASSISVDQPQHF
>TRBV7-3|TRBJ2-2
CASSYQTGSMGGELFF